The TCR beta chain under discussion was sequenced for a study of blood T cell repertoires in COVID-19. Looking at the study overall: Sources were T cells, B-cell-depleted T cells, or PBMCs; the material itself was cDNA or gDNA.

TCRdb keeps only in-frame clones here, not all; method: immunoSEQ multiplex PCR. In the table there are 120,000 to 150,000 clones, about nine tenths of which are singletons. This clone has ten or more counts. This CDR3 has 15 amino acids. With 2 bases removed from V and 4 bases from J, the gap between germline ends came to 14 bases. Per the germline V gene, CDR1 is MNHNY and CDR2 is SVGAGI (reference sequence). The chain uses TRBV6-6 and TRBJ1-2; D is possibly TRBD1 (5 bases). Sequencing was performed on peripheral blood. This clonotype was sampled from a woman of 80 years or more with acute or convalescent COVID-19. The CDR3 nucleotides read TGTGCCAGCAGTTACCCCGGGGCGGGGGGCTATGGCTACACCTTC. Its protein is CASSYPGAGGYGYTF.